This T cell receptor (beta chain) was recovered during a study of blood T cell repertoires in COVID-19. Study-wide background: Collection of acute and convalescent COVID-19 samples took place in the United States, Italy and Spain. PBMCs, B-cell-depleted T cells, or T cells provided the cDNA or gDNA that made up the material.

Authors' processing steps: Nucleated cell counts were estimated from reference gene primer amplification. Clones were read by immunoSEQ multiplex PCR, and TCRdb kept only the in-frame ones, dropping some. Clonal size and the V and J genes are those of that table, whereas D and trimming came from the DNA. The table records roughly 250,000 clones, 82% of them present only once. The CDR3 loop spans 18 amino acids. V lost 1 base to trimming and J lost 7 bases, with 24 bases between them. The germline CDR1 and CDR2 sequences are LGHNA and YNFKEQ. The rearrangement links TRBV4-2 to TRBJ2-3, with D possibly matching TRBD2 (5 bases). Source material: peripheral blood. This receptor was obtained from a woman aged 80 or over with active or convalescent COVID-19. This CDR3 reads CASSQGSEAGQVGYTQYF. CDR3 nucleotide sequence: TGTGCCAGCAGCCAAGGGTCGGAGGCGGGCCAGGTAGGGTATACGCAGTATTTT.